The clone carrying this T cell receptor (beta chain) was picked up a small number of times. What it recognizes is unknown. From the germline J gene comes the end of the CDR3, since the read stops 3 residues before it. This CDR3 has 17 residues. CDR1 SGHVS and CDR2 FNYEAQ come from the germline V gene. The entry originates in a study of T cell clonality in common variable immunodeficiency. Data came from immunoSEQ multiplex PCR; TCRdb stores just in-frame clones and leaves some out. Captured here are tens of thousands of clones, none seen once; the top ten comprise 2.5% to 3%. General study results and limits: CVID subjects had higher TCRbeta clonality than healthy controls, most marked in about a third.

This receptor was obtained from a person aged 18 to 70 in good health. Sequencing was performed on peripheral blood mononuclear cells. The chain carries TRBV7-6 and TRBJ1-2; D is ambiguous. Here the CDR3 reads CASSLAVAQMSTDTYTF. CDR3 DNA (partial): TGTGCCAGCAGCTTAGCGGTTGCACAGATGAGCACAGATACC.